One and the same sample provided the 26 T cell receptor beta chains below, sequenced in a study of T-cell memory formation after mild COVID-19. TCRdb reanalysed the 5' RACE reads using MiXCR and keeps one entry per CDR3 protein. Here the sample spans hundreds of thousands of distinct CDR3 sequences, 15% to 20% being singletons. Sequenced sample: PBMCs or a T cell subset sorted from them (not recorded which). The origin of the receptors is an adult woman who had mild COVID-19 (a few samples of this study predate the infection). Cell type and time point are not known.

The chain employs TRBV20-1 and TRBJ1-2; 7 bases agree with TRBD1. This CDR3 is built from 15 residues. The V and J ends lost 5 bases and 2 bases, in that order; junction bases with no gene match: 11. Germline V CDR1 and CDR2: DFQATT, SNEGSKA (reference sequence). Here the CDR3 DNA reads TGCAGTGCTGAGGTCCCCGGGACAGTCAACTATGGCTACACCTTC. This codes for CSAEVPGTVNYGYTF.

V gene TRBV5-6 combines with J gene TRBJ1-2, with 9 positions matching TRBD1. Germline assignment: CDR1 SGHDT and CDR2 YYEEEE. The CDR3 has 15 residues. V trimming: 0 bases; J trimming: 6 bases; junction bases outside the gene matches: 6. CDR3 nucleotide sequence: TGTGCCAGCAGCTTGGTTGTAGGGGACAGGGATGGCTACACCTTC. It yields the protein CASSLVVGDRDGYTF.

The chain uses TRBV13 and TRBJ1-1; D gene ambiguous. CDR3 length: 14 amino acids. Per germline, CDR1 PRHDT and CDR2 FYEKMQ (reference sequence). Deletions cut 2 bases from V and 1 base from J, with 8 bases between. CDR3 coding DNA: TGTGCCAGCAGCTTATCCCGACAGAACACTGAAGCTTTCTTT. Its protein is CASSLSRQNTEAFF.

The chain is built from TRBV20-1 and TRBJ1-1; no firm D call. The CDR3 contains 15 residues. Germline V gives CDR1 DFQATT, CDR2 SNEGSKA (reference sequence). V lost 6 bases, J lost 0 bases, and 17 bases lay in between. The CDR3 DNA sequence: TGCAGTGCCACAGAGCAAGGATCCCTGAACACTGAAGCTTTCTTT. Translation: CSATEQGSLNTEAFF.

This clonotype was counted between two and nine times. The chain recombines TRBV7-9 with TRBJ2-1; 9 bases agree with TRBD2. Looked up from germline, CDR1 is SEHNR and CDR2 is FQNEAQ (reference sequence). This CDR3 contains 16 residues. V lost 5 bases, J lost 3 bases, and 8 bases stayed unmatched. This CDR3 reads CASSRLREGVYNEQFF. DNA for the CDR3: TGTGCCAGCAGCCGCTTGCGGGAGGGGGTCTACAATGAGCAGTTCTTC.

The rearrangement uses TRBV6-5 and TRBJ2-5; 9 nucleotides align to TRBD1. With V trimmed by 4 bases and J by 2 bases, 8 bases remained unmatched. The CDR3 consists of 16 residues. The germline gives CDR1 MNHEY, CDR2 SVGAGI. This chain's CDR3 is CASSFTGTGLQETQYF. Here the CDR3 DNA reads TGTGCCAGCAGTTTCACCGGGACAGGGCTTCAAGAGACCCAGTACTTC.

This clonotype was observed a few times. The chain couples TRBV4-2 to TRBJ2-7; 14 bases are a match to TRBD2. The germline CDR1 and CDR2 sequences are LGHNA and YNFKEQ. The V segment lost 1 base and the J segment 3 bases; nucleotides outside the gene matches: 8. The CDR3 totals 18 residues. CDR3 DNA: TGTGCCAGCAGCCAAGCAGGACTAGCGGGAGGTGGCTTCTACGAGCAGTACTTC. Translated: CASSQAGLAGGGFYEQYF.

V usage is TRBV2 and J usage is TRBJ2-1, with D uncertain. Trimming removed 6 bases at V and 0 bases at J, with 18 bases between. The CDR3 spans 17 residues. Per germline, CDR1 SNHLY and CDR2 FYNNEI. The CDR3 DNA follows: TGTGCCAGCAGGCCGGTCGGTGTCAGGAGCTCCTACAATGAGCAGTTCTTC. It translates to CASRPVGVRSSYNEQFF.

The V gene is TRBV19, the J gene TRBJ1-1; 10 nucleotides match TRBD1. Germline V gene data show CDR1 as LNHDA and CDR2 as SQIVND (reference sequence). J lost 8 bases, V lost 3 bases, and 9 bases had no gene match. CDR3 length: 15 amino acids. CDR3 protein: CASSIGGTGAVEAFF. The CDR3 coding sequence is TGTGCCAGTAGTATCGGGGGGACAGGGGCGGTCGAAGCTTTCTTT.

This chain's CDR3 is CASSLSLLVAGDTQYF. The CDR3, as DNA: TGTGCCAGCAGTTTGTCTCTTTTGGTAGCTGGGGATACGCAGTATTTT. V usage is TRBV12-3 or TRBV12-4 and J usage is TRBJ2-3; no clear D. CDR3 length equals 16 residues. V shed 3 bases and J shed 6 bases, with 19 bases lying between them.

This clonotype was recorded a few times. The rearrangement uses TRBV9 and TRBJ1-5, with D unclear. V was trimmed by 2 bases and J by 1 base, leaving 10 bases between them. Germline CDR1 SGDLS, CDR2 YYNGEE. This CDR3 spans 15 amino acids. CDR3 region: CASSVGFSSNQPQHF. CDR3 nucleotide sequence: TGTGCCAGCAGCGTTGGGTTTTCGAGCAATCAGCCCCAGCATTTT.

This clonotype appeared a few times. V is TRBV10-3 and J is TRBJ1-5; D call uncertain. Germline V lookup: CDR1 ENHRY, CDR2 SYGVKD. CDR3 length: 14 residues. Trimming left V 3 bases short and J 0 bases short, with 6 bases between. Here the CDR3 DNA reads TGTGCCATCAGTGAAGCAGATAGCAATCAGCCCCAGCATTTT. This gives the protein CAISEADSNQPQHF.

This clonotype was picked up a small number of times. CDR3 DNA: TGTGCCACCACCGAGGGACAGTATAGCAATCAGCCCCAGCATTTT. Its protein product is CATTEGQYSNQPQHF. The chain recombines TRBV15 with TRBJ1-5; TRBD1 matches 7 bases. The V gene end was trimmed by 7 bases and the J gene end by 0 bases; junction bases not matched to a gene: 6. This CDR3 comprises 15 residues. CDR1 is LNHNV, CDR2 YYDKDF, per germline (reference sequence). Filled out from reference TRBV15 and TRBJ1-5, the complete variable domain reads DAMVIQNPRYQVTQFGKPVTLSCSQTLNHNVMYWYQQKSSQAPKLLFHYYDKDFNNEADTPDNFQSRRPNTSFCFLDIRSPGLGDTAMYLCATTEGQYSNQPQHFGDGTRLSIL.

The V call is TRBV5-4, the J call TRBJ2-2, with D maybe TRBD2 (6 bases). The CDR3 is 17 residues long. CDR1 SGHNT and CDR2 YYREEE come from the germline V gene (reference sequence). The V end lost 0 bases, the J end lost 2 bases, and 14 bases lay between the germline ends. The CDR3 loop reads CASSLVGAGSNTGELFF. The CDR3 coding sequence is TGTGCCAGCAGCTTGGTAGGGGCGGGATCCAACACCGGGGAGCTGTTTTTT.

The V and J genes are TRBV5-1 and TRBJ2-7; 10 bases line up with TRBD1. V shed 5 bases, J shed 2 bases, and the junction held 4 bases outside the gene matches. Germline lookup yields CDR1 SGHRS and CDR2 YFSETQ. The CDR3 totals 14 residues. Written as DNA, the CDR3 is TGCGCCAGCAGGCCCGGGACAGGGGCCTACGAGCAGTACTTC. Translated: CASRPGTGAYEQYF.

This clonotype was seen more than once but under ten times. This chain links TRBV27 with TRBJ2-2; no reliable D call. The germline V gene encodes CDR1 MNHEY and CDR2 SMNVEV (reference sequence). This CDR3 is 16 amino acids long. The V gene lost 2 bases and the J gene lost 0 bases, with 10 bases spanning the gap. The DNA for the CDR3 is TGTGCCAGCAGTTTAATCTCTTCCACGAACACCGGGGAGCTGTTTTTT. Translation: CASSLISSTNTGELFF.

There are many counts of this clonotype. This chain uses TRBV4-1 with TRBJ2-1; tentatively, D is TRBD1 (5 bases). Looked up from germline, CDR1 is MGHRA and CDR2 is YSYEKL. The V gene lost 0 bases and the J gene lost 4 bases, with 10 bases spanning the gap. This CDR3 has 15 amino acids. The chain's CDR3 is CASSQDLQEYNEQFF. CDR3 DNA: TGCGCCAGCAGCCAAGACCTACAGGAGTACAATGAGCAGTTCTTC.

This clonotype was detected a few times. The chain joins TRBV7-7 to TRBJ2-2, with 8 bases identical to TRBD1. CDR3 length: 16 residues. CDR1 SSHAT and CDR2 FNYEAQ come from the germline V gene (reference sequence). Germline trimming cut 5 bases from V and 1 base from J; bases unmatched to any gene: 6. The CDR3 loop is CASSQTGTGNTGELFF. DNA for the CDR3: TGTGCCAGCAGCCAGACCGGGACAGGGAACACCGGGGAGCTGTTTTTT.

This chain joins TRBV7-6 and TRBJ2-5, with D possibly being TRBD2 (6 bases). The CDR3 is 15 amino acids. Deletions cut 1 base from V and 2 bases from J, with 11 bases between. Germline lookup yields CDR1 SGHVS and CDR2 FNYEAQ. This CDR3 is CASSLVLGLQETQYF. In DNA, the CDR3 is TGTGCCAGCAGCTTAGTCCTGGGACTGCAAGAGACCCAGTACTTC.

The chain is built from TRBV12-3 or TRBV12-4 and TRBJ2-5; 9 bases are a match to TRBD1. The ends lost 4 bases at V and 9 bases at J; junction bases unmatched: 9. CDR3 length equals 14 residues. The CDR3 DNA sequence: TGTGCCAGCAGTTCGATTACAGGGGGCCTCGCCCAGTACTTC. This encodes CASSSITGGLAQYF.

This clonotype has only a few counts. The chain joins TRBV12-3 or TRBV12-4 to TRBJ2-2; D is ambiguous. CDR3 length equals 13 residues. Trimming left V 2 bases short and J 3 bases short, with 4 bases between. This CDR3 is CASSLIDTGELFF. The CDR3 nucleotides read TGTGCCAGCAGTTTAATAGACACCGGGGAGCTGTTTTTT.

This clonotype was detected only a few times. The genes are TRBV12-3 or TRBV12-4 and TRBJ1-5, with D maybe TRBD1 (5 bases). The CDR3 runs to 14 residues. Trimming took 6 bases from V and 6 from J, leaving 15 bases between them. The CDR3: CASSRRDGIQPQHF. The CDR3 DNA reads as TGTGCCAGCAGCCGCAGGGATGGAATTCAGCCCCAGCATTTT.

The CDR3 nucleotides read TGTGCCAGCAGCCAAGATATACGCTATGGCTACACCTTC. Its protein is CASSQDIRYGYTF. The chain recombines TRBV3-1 with TRBJ1-2, with D unresolved. Trimming stripped 0 bases from V and 4 bases from J, with 6 bases between. Germline values: CDR1 LGHDT, CDR2 YNNKEL (reference sequence). This CDR3 comprises 13 residues.

This clonotype appeared a few times. The chain carries TRBV30 and TRBJ2-5, with D tentatively TRBD2 (5 bases). Trimming left V 0 bases short and J 4 bases short, with 9 bases between. This CDR3 has 13 residues. Germline V lookup: CDR1 GTSNPN, CDR2 SVGIG (reference sequence). The CDR3 reads CAWSVTRGETQYF. CDR3 sequence (DNA): TGTGCCTGGAGTGTAACTCGGGGAGAGACCCAGTACTTC.

This clonotype was picked up a small number of times. This chain links TRBV7-2 with TRBJ2-5; tentatively, D is TRBD1 or TRBD2 (5 bases each). The germline V gene has CDR1 SGHTA and CDR2 FQGNSA. V was shortened by 1 base and J by 5 bases, with 14 bases between the two germline ends. The CDR3 contains 15 residues. CDR3 in DNA: TGTGCCAGCAGCTTAGTACGGGACCTCCGGGAGACCCAGTACTTC. The encoded protein is CASSLVRDLRETQYF.

DNA of the CDR3: TGTGCCAGCAGTTTAAGTGGCACTACTCGCCTAGCGATCAAAAACATTCAGTACTTC. Its protein product is CASSLSGTTRLAIKNIQYF. The chain joins TRBV12-3 or TRBV12-4 to TRBJ2-4; D is perhaps TRBD2 (6 bases). Trimming took 2 bases from V and 3 from J, leaving 23 bases between them. The CDR3 length is 19 residues.